These 14 T cell receptor beta chains originate from one sample sequenced in a study of human T cells and chemical hapten exposure. TCRdb passed the RACE reads through MiXCR, listing each CDR3 protein once. The sample has some 80,000 distinct CDR3 sequences, around 10% seen once. The time point: patch test 1, 2 weeks after DPC sensitization. The treatment is: therapeutic diphenylcyclopropenone sensitization with weekly scalp DPC. Sample: whole blood, taken in connection with sensitization to the hapten diphenylcyclopropenone (DPC). The receptors here all came from a woman in her fifties or sixties with alopecia areata. Some clones in this sample may be carry-over from other donors' samples.

This clonotype was observed many times. This chain links TRBV10-1 with TRBJ1-1; D is unresolved. Germline V CDR1 and CDR2: WNHNN, SYGVQD (reference sequence). Trimming pared 6 bases from V and 0 bases from J, leaving 8 bases between. There are 13 residues in the CDR3. In nucleotides, the CDR3 is TGCGCCAGCAGCGTCAGCATGAACACTGAAGCTTTCTTT. Amino acid sequence: CASSVSMNTEAFF.

This clonotype was counted only a few times. The CDR3, as DNA: TGTGCCAGCAGTGACCGAGGGACAGACGAGCAGTTCTTC. Its protein is CASSDRGTDEQFF. This chain uses TRBV25-1 with TRBJ2-1; 7 nucleotides line up with TRBD1. This CDR3 has 13 residues. The V gene's germline CDR1 is MGHDK and CDR2 SYGVNS. V was clipped by 3 bases and J by 10 bases; unmatched bases: 6.

This clonotype was counted ten times or more. This chain uses TRBV10-3 with TRBJ2-3; 10 bases match TRBD2. The CDR3 covers 14 residues. Germline CDR1 is ENHRY and CDR2 is SYGVKD. V was clipped by 10 bases and J by 0 bases; unmatched bases: 4. CDR3 DNA sequence: TGTGCCACCCGGACTAGCGGCAGCACAGATACGCAGTATTTT. Encoded protein: CATRTSGSTDTQYF.

This chain uses TRBV7-6 with TRBJ1-5; no reliable D call. Germline-derived CDR1 and CDR2 are SGHVS and FNYEAQ. The V and J ends lost 5 bases and 4 bases respectively, with 12 bases between them. The length of the CDR3 is 14 residues. DNA of the CDR3: TGTGCCAGCAGCCGCAAGGCCGATAATCAGCCCCAGCATTTT. It encodes CASSRKADNQPQHF.

The chain uses TRBV7-2 and TRBJ2-7; TRBD2 matches 7 bases. The length of the CDR3 is 13 residues. Per germline, CDR1 SGHTA and CDR2 FQGNSA. V shed 1 base and J 5 bases; nucleotides not matched to a gene: 2. The CDR3, as DNA: TGTGCCAGCAGCTTAGGGCGGGGGAACGAGCAGTACTTC. Protein: CASSLGRGNEQYF.

This clonotype has at least ten counts. V and J are TRBV28 and TRBJ1-5; TRBD1 is a possible D gene (5 bases). The germline V gene encodes CDR1 MDHEN and CDR2 SYDVKM. Trimming pared 6 bases from V and 5 bases from J, leaving 14 bases between. This CDR3 has 14 residues. The CDR3 region is CASSPTGGYQPQHF. CDR3 bases: TGTGCCAGCAGCCCAACGGGGGGGTATCAGCCCCAGCATTTT.

In DNA, the CDR3 is TGTGCCAGCAGCCGGACAGGAAGTAACACTGAAGCTTTCTTT. Its translation is CASSRTGSNTEAFF. The gene calls are TRBV11-1 and TRBJ1-1; 7 positions match TRBD1. CDR3 size: 14 residues. CDR1 and CDR2 (germline): SGHAT, FQDESV (reference sequence). V was clipped by 5 bases and J by 2 bases; unmatched bases: 5.

This clonotype was seen ten or more times. The chain uses TRBV4-2 and TRBJ2-2; no clear D. This CDR3 is 19 amino acids long. Germline V gives CDR1 LGHNA, CDR2 YNFKEQ. V lost 0 bases and J 4 bases, leaving 21 bases between the germline ends. In DNA, the CDR3 is TGTGCCAGCAGCCAAGAAAAGTATATCGGTGGAGTCGGCACCGGGGAGCTGTTTTTT. It codes for CASSQEKYIGGVGTGELFF.

This clonotype was observed a handful of times. The V gene is TRBV20-1, the J gene TRBJ2-4; TRBD2 matches 11 bases. The germline V gene has CDR1 DFQATT and CDR2 SNEGSKA (reference sequence). Trimming took 3 bases from V and 8 from J; bases not matched to a gene: 12. The CDR3 has 16 residues. The CDR3 loop reads CSARGSASGRMYIQYF. The CDR3 DNA is TGCAGTGCTAGGGGCTCCGCTAGCGGGAGGATGTACATTCAGTACTTC.

This clonotype came up many times. The gene calls are TRBV18 and TRBJ2-3; D remains unclear. The CDR3 has 14 amino acids. Germline values: CDR1 KGHSH, CDR2 LQKENI. V lost 3 bases to trimming and J lost 1 base, with 8 bases between them. CDR3 sequence reads: CASSPVGRTDTQYF. The CDR3 region has the DNA TGTGCCAGCTCACCGGTAGGTCGCACAGATACGCAGTATTTT.

This clonotype was seen only a few times. The rearrangement joins TRBV29-1 to TRBJ2-3, with D perhaps matching TRBD2 (6 bases). With 7 bases removed from V and 4 bases from J, the gap between germline ends came to 15 bases. CDR3 length: 13 residues. Germline V gene data show CDR1 as SQVTM and CDR2 as ANQGSEA. The DNA of the CDR3 is TGCAGCGCCGCCGGGGGAGTTCCAGATACGCAGTATTTT. It codes for CSAAGGVPDTQYF.

This clonotype has a count of ten or more. The chain has TRBV29-1 and TRBJ2-7, with no clear D. The CDR3 is made up of 12 amino acids. Germline V gives CDR1 SQVTM, CDR2 ANQGSEA. Trimming removed 1 base at V and 0 bases at J, with 4 bases between. CDR3 region: CSVEGTSYEQYF. The CDR3 DNA reads as TGCAGCGTTGAAGGGACCTCCTACGAGCAGTACTTC.

The chain joins TRBV29-1 to TRBJ2-3; D is unclear. Germline V gene sequence: CDR1 SQVTM, CDR2 ANQGSEA. This CDR3 contains 12 residues. V gave up 4 bases and J gave up 2 bases, with 7 bases separating them. CDR3 region: CSVGHSTDTQYF. In DNA, the CDR3 is TGCAGCGTTGGTCACTCCACAGATACGCAGTATTTT.

CDR3 DNA: TGTGCCAGCAGCACCCCTCTGGTATCGGACCTTCAGTACTTC. It yields the protein CASSTPLVSDLQYF. V and J are TRBV7-2 and TRBJ2-4; D is uncertain. This CDR3 is 14 amino acids long. Germline values: CDR1 SGHTA, CDR2 FQGNSA. Trimming cost V 5 bases and J 11 bases, with 19 bases left between them.